These 20 T cell receptor beta chains were sequenced from one sample in a study of Graves' ophthalmopathy and Graves' hyperthyroidism. Investigators amplified TCR beta CDR3 regions from RNA transcripts. Scientists carried out first-round RT-PCR using HTBI primers and then a second-round multiplex PCR. TCRdb re-called the multiplex PCR reads with MiXCR, one entry per CDR3 protein. Of over a million distinct CDR3 sequences in the sample, about two fifths were seen once. The material sequenced was peripheral blood or thyroid tissue (not recorded which). These receptors were taken from an adult man with Graves' hyperthyroidism.

A word on this clonotype: A much larger clone differs from this one at a single base, so this may be a read error. The CDR3 does not end in the conserved phenylalanine or tryptophan, so this is likely a read error. The chain couples TRBV7-9 to TRBJ2-5; no definite D call. V lost 5 bases to trimming and J lost 8 bases, with 9 bases between them. The CDR3 sequence is 11 residues long. Germline values: CDR1 SEHNR, CDR2 FQNEAQ (reference sequence). The DNA for the CDR3 is TGTGCCAGCAGCCCCCTCCCCACCCAGTACCTC. This codes for CASSPLPTQYL.

This clonotype turned up a few times. The rearrangement joins TRBV20-1 to TRBJ2-7, with 11 bases identical to TRBD2. V dropped 3 bases and J dropped 2; count of bases not matched to a gene: 3. Germline V lookup: CDR1 DFQATT, CDR2 SNEGSKA (reference sequence). This CDR3 is built from 14 residues. DNA of the CDR3: TGCAGTGCTAGGCGGACTAGCGGGCCCTACGAGCAGTACTTC. Its translation is CSARRTSGPYEQYF.

This sequence joins TRBV12-3 or TRBV12-4 and TRBJ1-6; D gene uncertain. The CDR3 contains 13 residues. Between the trimmed V and J ends, which lost 4 bases and 10 bases, there was a span of 11 bases. CDR3 loop: CASSSRLSSPLHF. DNA for the CDR3: TGTGCCAGCAGTTCGAGGTTATCCTCACCCCTCCACTTT.

This clonotype was detected many times. The chain combines TRBV9 with TRBJ2-2, with D unclear. There are 12 residues in the CDR3. The V end was cut by 3 bases, the J end by 6 bases, with 6 bases between. The germline V gene encodes CDR1 SGDLS and CDR2 YYNGEE. The CDR3 loop reads CASSASAGELFF. CDR3 bases: TGTGCCAGCAGCGCGAGCGCCGGGGAGCTGTTTTTT.

This chain links TRBV20-1 with TRBJ1-1; the D gene is possibly TRBD1 (6 bases). The CDR3 consists of 16 residues. Germline CDR1 and CDR2: DFQATT and SNEGSKA (reference sequence). Trimming took off 5 bases at V and 1 base at J, with 20 bases between the two ends. The CDR3 is CSAGNFRGPGNTEAFF. As DNA, the CDR3 is TGCAGTGCTGGCAATTTCAGGGGCCCGGGGAACACTGAAGCTTTCTTT.

The chain uses TRBV29-1 and TRBJ2-5, with TRBD1 matching over 12 bases. Looked up from germline, CDR1 is SQVTM and CDR2 is ANQGSEA. V shed 7 bases, J shed 4 bases, and the junction held 7 bases outside the gene matches. This CDR3 comprises 14 residues. CDR3: CSARDRGRSETQYF. The CDR3 region has the DNA TGCAGCGCCAGGGACAGGGGGCGCTCAGAGACCCAGTACTTC.

This clonotype was counted between two and nine times. This chain joins TRBV5-6 and TRBJ2-2; maybe TRBD1 (6 bases). Trimming left V 4 bases short and J 1 base short, with 11 bases between. The germline gives CDR1 SGHDT, CDR2 YYEEEE. The CDR3 is 15 residues long. CDR3 in amino acids: CASSDTGLNTGELFF. The CDR3 nucleotides read TGTGCCAGCAGCGATACAGGGTTGAACACCGGGGAGCTGTTTTTT.

Comment on this clonotype: At one boundary the junction diverges from the germline segment, which might be a read error. This chain connects TRBV20-1 to TRBJ1-2; 8 positions match TRBD1. This CDR3 has 20 residues. The germline V gene encodes CDR1 DFQATT and CDR2 SNEGSKA (reference sequence). The CDR3 DNA sequence: TGCAGTGCTAGAGATCTCAGTATTTCGCGTACGGACAGGGTGAACTATGTCTACACCTTC. This gives the protein CSARDLSISRTDRVNYVYTF.

Concerning this clonotype: A much larger clone lies a single base off, so this may be a read error. The chain couples TRBV20-1 to TRBJ2-2; 8 positions match TRBD2. Germline V lookup: CDR1 DFQATT, CDR2 SNEGSKA (reference sequence). The trim removed 4 bases at V and 10 bases at J, leaving 11 bases unmatched. This CDR3 has 14 residues. The CDR3 sequence is CSATGRAGVEELFF. DNA for the CDR3: TGCAGTGCTACTGGACGAGCGGGAGTGGAGGAGCTGTTTTTT.

This clonotype was observed a handful of times. This chain connects TRBV25-1 to TRBJ2-7; 8 positions agree with TRBD2. Looked up from germline, CDR1 is MGHDK and CDR2 is SYGVNS. Trimming at V came to 4 bases and at J to 4 bases, leaving 15 bases not matched to a gene. CDR3 size: 17 residues. In nucleotides, the CDR3 is TGTGCCAGCAGTGGCTCTAGGGGGACTAGTGCAGGGTACGAGCAGTACTTC. Translated, it gives CASSGSRGTSAGYEQYF.

This clonotype occurred many times. The chain combines TRBV20-1 with TRBJ2-5, with a weak D call TRBD2 (5 bases). The V end was cut by 0 bases, the J end by 2 bases, with 13 bases between. Germline loops: CDR1 DFQATT, CDR2 SNEGSKA (reference sequence). CDR3 length: 15 amino acids. As DNA, the CDR3 is TGCAGTGCTAGAGACGTGCGGGCGGTACAAGAGACCCAGTACTTC. This encodes CSARDVRAVQETQYF.

The chain employs TRBV29-1 and TRBJ2-5; D is uncertain. CDR1 and CDR2 (germline): SQVTM, ANQGSEA. CDR3 length equals 13 residues. V was cut by 3 bases and J by 2 bases, with 10 bases left in between. The CDR3 region is CSVEMSVQETQYF. The CDR3 DNA follows: TGCAGCGTTGAGATGAGCGTTCAAGAGACCCAGTACTTC.

V is TRBV7-8 and J is TRBJ2-5, with D tentatively TRBD1 (6 bases). In germline, CDR1 is SGHVS, CDR2 FQNEAQ. This CDR3 comprises 15 residues. The germline V and J ends were trimmed by 5 bases and 4 bases, with 17 bases remaining between them. This CDR3 is CASSQVTGPGETQYF. As DNA, the CDR3 is TGTGCCAGCAGCCAAGTAACAGGGCCCGGAGAGACCCAGTACTTC. The full variable domain, rest sourced from reference TRBV7-8 and TRBJ2-5, is GAGVSQSPRYKVAKRGQDVALRCDPISGHVSLFWYQQALGQGPEFLTYFQNEAQLDKSGLPSDRFFAERPEGSVSTLKIQRTQQEDSAVYLCASSQVTGPGETQYFGPGTRLLVL.

There are many counts of this clonotype. CDR3 DNA sequence: TGTGCCAGCAGCTTAGCGGCTCTCATCTACGAGCAGTACTTC. This encodes CASSLAALIYEQYF. J is TRBJ2-7 and V is TRBV7-2; D unresolved. The germline V and J ends were trimmed by 0 bases and 3 bases, with 9 bases remaining between them. Germline V gene lookup returns CDR1 SGHTA and CDR2 FQGNSA. The CDR3 length is 14 residues.

Many counts were recorded for this clonotype. V usage is TRBV7-9 and J usage is TRBJ1-2; weak D call: TRBD1 (6 bases). The germline V gene has CDR1 SEHNR and CDR2 FQNEAQ (reference sequence). This CDR3 contains 14 residues. V was cut by 2 bases and J by 2 bases, with 9 bases left in between. The CDR3 protein is CASSLLTGNYGYTF. As DNA, the CDR3 is TGTGCCAGCAGCTTATTAACAGGGAACTATGGCTACACCTTC.

This clonotype was detected many times. The chain has TRBV11-2 and TRBJ2-7; 7 bases match TRBD1. V lost 6 bases to trimming and J lost 7 bases; unmatched junction nucleotides: 6. Looked up from germline, CDR1 is SGHAT and CDR2 is FQNNGV. This CDR3 contains 12 residues. CDR3 DNA: TGTGCCAGCAGTACAGGGGAATGGGAGCAGTACTTC. Encoded protein: CASSTGEWEQYF. The whole variable domain, remainder taken from reference TRBV11-2 and TRBJ2-7, is EAGVAQSPRYKIIEKRQSVAFWCNPISGHATLYWYQQILGQGPKLLIQFQNNGVVDDSQLPKDRFSAERLKGVDSTLKIQPAKLEDSAVYLCASSTGEWEQYFGPGTRLTVT.

This clonotype has only a few counts. The chain joins TRBV5-1 to TRBJ2-7; D gene unclear. V was cut by 0 bases and J by 3 bases, with 10 bases left in between. The V gene's germline CDR1 is SGHRS and CDR2 YFSETQ. This CDR3 has 14 residues. The CDR3 DNA sequence: TGCGCCAGCAGCTTGGCACAGACCCTCTACGAGCAGTACTTC. Its protein is CASSLAQTLYEQYF. Filled out from reference TRBV5-1 and TRBJ2-7, the complete variable domain reads KAGVTQTPRYLIKTRGQQVTLSCSPISGHRSVSWYQQTPGQGLQFLFEYFSETQRNKGNFPGRFSGRQFSNSRSEMNVSTLELGDSALYLCASSLAQTLYEQYFGPGTRLTVT.

This clonotype was counted many times. The chain employs TRBV29-1 and TRBJ2-7; TRBD1 aligns across 7 bases. The CDR3 has 14 residues. Germline loops: CDR1 SQVTM, CDR2 ANQGSEA. The trim removed 5 bases at V and 1 base at J, leaving 8 bases unmatched. The CDR3 DNA is TGCAGCGTTATACACTCAGGGGGATCCTACGAGCAGTACTTC. It is translated as CSVIHSGGSYEQYF.

Worth noting for this clonotype: This may arise from a read error, as a much more abundant clone is one base away. The CDR3 spells CDSSYDRTSGAGEQYF. The CDR3 region has the DNA TGTGACAGCAGCTATGATAGGACTAGCGGAGCTGGAGAGCAGTACTTC. The V gene is TRBV2, the J gene TRBJ2-7; 10 nucleotides align to TRBD2. Germline assignment: CDR1 SNHLY and CDR2 FYNNEI. This CDR3 is built from 16 residues.

This clonotype was seen at least ten times. This chain joins TRBV29-1 and TRBJ2-5, with 15 bases matching TRBD2. The V gene's germline CDR1 is SQVTM and CDR2 ANQGSEA. The CDR3 is 16 amino acids. With 4 bases clipped from V and 5 bases from J, the junction kept 8 bases outside the gene matches. The CDR3 loop is CSVVRTSGRARETQYF. CDR3 nucleotide sequence: TGCAGCGTTGTCCGGACTAGCGGGAGGGCCAGGGAGACCCAGTACTTC.